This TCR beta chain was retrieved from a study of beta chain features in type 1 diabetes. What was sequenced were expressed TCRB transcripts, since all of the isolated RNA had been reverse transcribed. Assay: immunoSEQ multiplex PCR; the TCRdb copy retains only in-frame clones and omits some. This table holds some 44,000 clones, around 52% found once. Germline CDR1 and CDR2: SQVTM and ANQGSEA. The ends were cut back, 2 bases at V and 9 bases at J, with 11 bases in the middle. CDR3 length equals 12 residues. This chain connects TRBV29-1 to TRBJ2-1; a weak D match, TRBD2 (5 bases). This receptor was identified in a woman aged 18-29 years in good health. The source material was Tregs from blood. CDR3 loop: CSVESGSFEQFF. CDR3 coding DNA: TGCAGCGTTGAATCTGGGAGCTTTGAGCAGTTCTTC.